The 19 T cell receptor beta chains in this list originate from one sample, sequenced in a study of technical replicates of blood from a few donors. Libraries were prepared by immunoSEQ multiplex PCR; TCRdb keeps only in-frame clonotypes and omits some of them. The sample yields fewer than 80,000 clones, 65% to 90% seen once. Sequenced input: PBMCs. These TCRs come from a human donor in good health. Some clones in this sample may be carry-over from other donors' samples.

The chain has TRBV5-5 and TRBJ2-7; 10 nucleotides align to TRBD2. The CDR3 runs to 13 residues. Germline assignment: CDR1 SGHKS and CDR2 YYEKEE (reference sequence). V lost 4 bases to trimming and J lost 6 bases; unmatched junction nucleotides: 4. CDR3 bases: TGTGCCAGCAGCGGGACTAGCGTCTCCGAGCAGTACTTC. Translating gives CASSGTSVSEQYF.

The chain combines TRBV30 with TRBJ2-5; D is perhaps TRBD2 (6 bases). The CDR3 spans 12 residues. Per the germline V gene, CDR1 is GTSNPN and CDR2 is SVGIG (reference sequence). The V end lost 7 bases, the J end lost 5 bases, and 14 bases lay between the germline ends. CDR3 nucleotide sequence: TGTGCCTCTATGGACTATCTGGAGACCCAGTACTTC. It encodes CASMDYLETQYF.

This sequence joins TRBV18 and TRBJ1-2, with a possible D match to TRBD1 (6 bases). The V end lost 1 base, the J end lost 0 bases, and 12 bases lay between the germline ends. The CDR3 has 16 amino acids. Germline V gene lookup returns CDR1 KGHSH and CDR2 LQKENI. The CDR3 is CASSPLLQGTNYGYTF. The CDR3, as DNA: TGTGCCAGCTCACCACTGTTGCAGGGGACTAACTATGGCTACACCTTC.

The chain uses TRBV7-2 and TRBJ2-3, with D unclear. The CDR3 sequence is 15 residues long. Deletions cut 5 bases from V and 0 bases from J, with 12 bases between. In germline, CDR1 is SGHTA, CDR2 FQGNSA. The chain's CDR3 is CASSNTDWSTDTQYF. DNA for the CDR3: TGTGCCAGCAGCAATACTGATTGGAGCACAGATACGCAGTATTTT. Using reference TRBV7-2 and TRBJ2-3 for the parts outside the CDR3, the full variable domain is GAGVSQSPSNKVTEKGKDVELRCDPISGHTALYWYRQSLGQGLEFLIYFQGNSAPDKSGLPSDRFSAERTGGSVSTLTIQRTQQEDSAVYLCASSNTDWSTDTQYFGPGTRLTVL.

Here the CDR3 DNA reads TGTGCTAGTGGTTTTTATTCCAGCGGATGGGAGACCCAGTACTTC. This translates into CASGFYSSGWETQYF. The chain joins TRBV12-5 to TRBJ2-5, with D possibly matching TRBD2 (5 bases). Trimming removed 3 bases at V and 5 bases at J, with 16 bases between. This CDR3 has 15 residues. Germline V gene data show CDR1 as LGHNT and CDR2 as FRNRAP.

The CDR3 here is CASSQNYRPHHEQYF. The CDR3 bases are TGCGCCAGCAGCCAAAATTACAGGCCCCACCACGAGCAGTACTTC. V is TRBV4-1 and J is TRBJ2-7; tentative D call: TRBD1 (5 bases). Germline V gene sequence: CDR1 MGHRA, CDR2 YSYEKL. Trimming pared 2 bases from V and 5 bases from J, leaving 16 bases between. This CDR3 comprises 15 residues.

This sequence joins TRBV7-2 and TRBJ2-7; D may be TRBD2 (5 bases). The CDR3 has 15 residues. With 4 bases removed from V and 3 bases from J, the gap between germline ends came to 16 bases. The germline CDR1 and CDR2 sequences are SGHTA and FQGNSA. CDR3 amino acids: CASSSARTGFYEQYF. The CDR3 nucleotides read TGTGCCAGCAGCTCCGCCCGGACTGGGTTCTACGAGCAGTACTTC.

This sequence joins TRBV5-1 and TRBJ2-7; 8 nucleotides agree with TRBD2. Germline values: CDR1 SGHRS, CDR2 YFSETQ. The CDR3 consists of 16 residues. The V and J ends lost 4 bases and 2 bases, in that order; junction bases with no gene match: 11. The CDR3: CASSGGPGLVPYEQYF. DNA of the CDR3: TGCGCCAGCAGCGGGGGACCGGGACTAGTCCCCTACGAGCAGTACTTC.

This chain links TRBV29-1 with TRBJ1-2; 11 positions match TRBD1. V gave up 7 bases and J gave up 7 bases; unmatched junction bases: 8. This CDR3 comprises 13 residues. Per germline, CDR1 SQVTM and CDR2 ANQGSEA. CDR3 bases: TGCAGCGCCTACGGGACAGGGGGACTTGGCTACACCTTC. This encodes CSAYGTGGLGYTF.

In its sample, this clone was seen once. The chain is built from TRBV5-8 and TRBJ1-1; D gene ambiguous. CDR3 length equals 14 residues. Germline V lookup: CDR1 SGHTS, CDR2 YDEGEE. V was shortened by 0 bases and J by 6 bases, with 12 bases between the two germline ends. The CDR3 region has the DNA TGTGCCAGCAGCTTGGCAACCCGACTGGCTGAAGCTTTCTTT. Its translation is CASSLATRLAEAFF.

The rearrangement joins TRBV7-3 to TRBJ2-1; a possible D gene is TRBD2 (6 bases). V was pared by 6 bases and J by 7 bases, with 22 bases between. The CDR3 contains 16 residues. CDR1 and CDR2 from the germline V gene are SGHTA and FQGTGA. CDR3 coding DNA: TGTGCCAGCAGTACCGCCGGGACTCCACCCTCAAATGAGCAGTTCTTC. Translation: CASSTAGTPPSNEQFF.

This CDR3 reads CASKPGQGSGNTIYF. Written as DNA, the CDR3 is TGTGCCAGCAAACCGGGACAGGGAAGCGGAAACACCATATATTTT. V and J are TRBV6-1 and TRBJ1-3; 9 bases are shared with TRBD1. With V trimmed by 7 bases and J by 4 bases, 8 bases remained unmatched. The CDR3 covers 15 residues. CDR1 and CDR2 from the germline V gene are MNHNS and SASEGT.

This rearrangement joins TRBV4-1 to TRBJ2-5, with 8 bases identical to TRBD1. This CDR3 spans 15 amino acids. V lost 3 bases to trimming and J lost 7 bases; unmatched junction nucleotides: 10. Germline V gene lookup returns CDR1 MGHRA and CDR2 YSYEKL. The CDR3, as DNA: TGCGCCAGCAGCCAGATTTATGACAGGGGTTGGACCCAGTACTTC. This translates into CASSQIYDRGWTQYF.

This chain uses TRBV7-2 with TRBJ1-1, with D tentatively TRBD1 (5 bases). Per the germline V gene, CDR1 is SGHTA and CDR2 is FQGNSA. The CDR3 is made up of 13 amino acids. V lost 6 bases and J lost 5, with 13 bases in between. CDR3: CASSLKGETEAFF. The CDR3 DNA sequence: TGTGCCAGCAGTTTAAAAGGGGAAACTGAAGCTTTCTTT.

The J gene is TRBJ1-2, the V gene TRBV5-5; 8 nucleotides align to TRBD1. The ends lost 3 bases at V and 4 bases at J; junction bases unmatched: 8. CDR3 length: 15 amino acids. The germline gives CDR1 SGHKS, CDR2 YYEKEE (reference sequence). The CDR3 region has the DNA TGTGCCAGCAGCTCCCGGACAGGGCAGAGCTATGGCTACACCTTC. Translating gives CASSSRTGQSYGYTF. Together with reference TRBV5-5 and TRBJ1-2, the CDR3 gives the full variable domain: DAGVTQSPTHLIKTRGQQVTLRCSPISGHKSVSWYQQVLGQGPQFIFQYYEKEERGRGNFPDRFSARQFPNYSSELNVNALLLGDSALYLCASSSRTGQSYGYTFGSGTRLTVV.

This clone is a singleton in its sample. The junction shows a germline mismatch at one end, possibly a read error. The rearrangement joins TRBV5-1 to TRBJ1-1; the match to TRBD1 covers 7 bases. Germline CDR1 and CDR2: SGHRS and YFSETQ. CDR3 size: 14 residues. The CDR3 spells CASSSGQFDTEAFF. The CDR3, as DNA: TGTGCCAGCAGCTCGGGACAGTTCGACACTGAAGCTTTCTTT.

V and J are TRBV7-9 and TRBJ2-4; 9 bases line up with TRBD1. The V and J ends lost 5 bases and 6 bases, in that order; junction bases with no gene match: 5. CDR1 and CDR2 from the germline V gene are SEHNR and FQNEAQ (reference sequence). The CDR3 covers 14 residues. CDR3 residues: CASSQQGALNIQYF. CDR3 nucleotide sequence: TGTGCCAGCAGCCAACAGGGGGCATTAAACATTCAGTACTTC.

The chain joins TRBV5-4 to TRBJ1-1; TRBD1 matches 8 bases. The CDR3 sequence is 13 residues long. CDR1 SGHNT and CDR2 YYREEE come from the germline V gene (reference sequence). J was trimmed by 4 bases and V by 5 bases; bases with no gene match: 4. Here the CDR3 DNA reads TGTGCCAGCAGGAGACAGGGGAGCACTGAAGCTTTCTTT. It yields the protein CASRRQGSTEAFF.

The genes are TRBV9 and TRBJ1-6, with 7 bases identical to TRBD1. In germline, CDR1 is SGDLS, CDR2 YYNGEE. The CDR3 spans 15 residues. With V trimmed by 3 bases and J by 6 bases, 6 bases remained unmatched. CDR3 sequence: CASSAIGTANSPLHF. The CDR3 DNA follows: TGTGCCAGCAGCGCGATAGGGACAGCTAATTCACCCCTCCACTTT.